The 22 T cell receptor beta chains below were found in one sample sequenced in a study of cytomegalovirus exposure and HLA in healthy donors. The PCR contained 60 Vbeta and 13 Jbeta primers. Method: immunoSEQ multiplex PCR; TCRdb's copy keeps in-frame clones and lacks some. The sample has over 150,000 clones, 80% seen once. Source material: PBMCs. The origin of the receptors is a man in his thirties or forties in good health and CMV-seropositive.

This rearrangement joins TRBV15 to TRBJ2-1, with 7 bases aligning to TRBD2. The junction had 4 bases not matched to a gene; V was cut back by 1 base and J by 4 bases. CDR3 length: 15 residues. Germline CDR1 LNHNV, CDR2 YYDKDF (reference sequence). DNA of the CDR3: TGTGCCACCAGCAGAGGCGGCGGGAGATACAATGAGCAGTTCTTC. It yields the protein CATSRGGGRYNEQFF.

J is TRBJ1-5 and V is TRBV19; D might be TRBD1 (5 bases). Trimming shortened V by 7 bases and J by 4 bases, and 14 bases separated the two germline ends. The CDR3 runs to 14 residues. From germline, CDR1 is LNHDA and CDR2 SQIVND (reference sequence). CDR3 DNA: TGTGCCAGTACCTCGACAGAGTCAAATCAGCCCCAGCATTTT. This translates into CASTSTESNQPQHF.

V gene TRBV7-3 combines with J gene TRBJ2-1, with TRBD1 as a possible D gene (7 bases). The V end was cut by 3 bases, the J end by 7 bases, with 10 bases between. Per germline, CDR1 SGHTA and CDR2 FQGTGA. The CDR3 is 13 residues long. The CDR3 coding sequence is TGTGCCAGCAGCTTGACAGGGAGGAATGAGCAGTTCTTC. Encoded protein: CASSLTGRNEQFF.

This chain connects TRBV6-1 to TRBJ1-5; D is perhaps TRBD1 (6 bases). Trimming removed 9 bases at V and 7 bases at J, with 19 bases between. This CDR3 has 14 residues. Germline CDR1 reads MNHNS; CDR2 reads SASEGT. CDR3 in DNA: TGTGCCAGTTCACAGGGTATAGAGTTGCAGCCCCAGCATTTT. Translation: CASSQGIELQPQHF.

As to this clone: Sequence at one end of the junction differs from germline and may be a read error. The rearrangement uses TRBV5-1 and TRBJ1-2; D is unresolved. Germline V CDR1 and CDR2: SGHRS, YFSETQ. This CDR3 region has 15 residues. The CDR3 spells CASSLHPGSKYGHTF. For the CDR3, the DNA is TGCGCCAGCAGCTTACACCCGGGATCGAAATATGGCCACACCTTC. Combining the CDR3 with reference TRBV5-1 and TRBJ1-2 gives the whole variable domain KAGVTQTPRYLIKTRGQQVTLSCSPISGHRSVSWYQQTPGQGLQFLFEYFSETQRNKGNFPGRFSGRQFSNSRSEMNVSTLELGDSALYLCASSLHPGSKYGHTFGSGTRLTVV.

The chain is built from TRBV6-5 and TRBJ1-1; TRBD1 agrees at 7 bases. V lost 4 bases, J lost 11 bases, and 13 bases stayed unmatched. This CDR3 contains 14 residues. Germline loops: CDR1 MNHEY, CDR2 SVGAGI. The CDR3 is CASSSVRGVWSAFF. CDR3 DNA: TGTGCCAGCAGTTCCGTCAGGGGGGTATGGTCGGCTTTCTTT.

CDR3 in DNA: TGTGCCAGCAGTTTAACCGGACTAAACTCCTACGAGCAGTACTTC. Its protein product is CASSLTGLNSYEQYF. The chain employs TRBV28 and TRBJ2-7; TRBD2 is a possible D gene (6 bases). Trimming took 2 bases from V and 0 from J, leaving 11 bases between them. CDR1 and CDR2 from the germline V gene are MDHEN and SYDVKM. The CDR3 is 15 residues long.

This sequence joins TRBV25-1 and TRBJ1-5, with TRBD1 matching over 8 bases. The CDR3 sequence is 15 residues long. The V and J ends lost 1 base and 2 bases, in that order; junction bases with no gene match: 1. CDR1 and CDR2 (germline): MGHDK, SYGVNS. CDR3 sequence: CASSESGGGNQPQHF. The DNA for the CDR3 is TGTGCCAGCAGTGAATCAGGGGGCGGCAATCAGCCCCAGCATTTT.

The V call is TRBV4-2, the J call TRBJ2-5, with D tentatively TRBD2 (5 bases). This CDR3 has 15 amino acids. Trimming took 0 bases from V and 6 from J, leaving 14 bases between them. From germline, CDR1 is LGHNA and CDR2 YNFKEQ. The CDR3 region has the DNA TGTGCCAGCAGCCAAGATGGGCTAGCTAGACAGACCCAGTACTTC. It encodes CASSQDGLARQTQYF.

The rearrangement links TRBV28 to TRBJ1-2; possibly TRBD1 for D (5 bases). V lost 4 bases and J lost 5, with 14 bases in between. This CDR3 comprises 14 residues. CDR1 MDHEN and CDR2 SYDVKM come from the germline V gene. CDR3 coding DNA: TGTGCCAGCAGTTCCGGACATACTGTTTATGGCTACACCTTC. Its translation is CASSSGHTVYGYTF.

This chain's CDR3 is CASSQDRPGGYTF. In DNA, the CDR3 is TGTGCCAGCAGCCAAGACAGGCCGGGGGGCTACACCTTC. The chain is built from TRBV4-2 and TRBJ1-2; no clear D gene. In germline, CDR1 is LGHNA, CDR2 YNFKEQ. Trimming took 0 bases from V and 8 from J, leaving 10 bases between them. The CDR3 runs 13 residues.

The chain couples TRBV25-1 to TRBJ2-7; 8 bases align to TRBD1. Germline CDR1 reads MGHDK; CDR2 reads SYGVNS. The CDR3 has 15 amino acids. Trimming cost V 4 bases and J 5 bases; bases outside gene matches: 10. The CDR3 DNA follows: TGTGCCAGCAGTGCCTCCGGGACAGGAGACCACGAGCAGTACTTC. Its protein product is CASSASGTGDHEQYF.

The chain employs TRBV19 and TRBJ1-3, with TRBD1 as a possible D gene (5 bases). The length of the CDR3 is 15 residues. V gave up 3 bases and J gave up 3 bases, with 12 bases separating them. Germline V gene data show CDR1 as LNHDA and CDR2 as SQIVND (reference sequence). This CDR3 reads CASSMSGPVGNTIYF. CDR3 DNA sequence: TGTGCCAGTAGTATGTCAGGGCCCGTTGGAAACACCATATATTTT.

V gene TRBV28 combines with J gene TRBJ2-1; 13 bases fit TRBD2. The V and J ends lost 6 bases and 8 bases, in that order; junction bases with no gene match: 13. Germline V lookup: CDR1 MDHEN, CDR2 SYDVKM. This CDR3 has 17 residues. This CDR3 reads CASSETSGRLFTDEQFF. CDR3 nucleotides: TGTGCCAGCAGCGAGACTAGCGGGAGGCTGTTCACGGATGAGCAGTTCTTC. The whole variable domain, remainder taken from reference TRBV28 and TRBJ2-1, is DVKVTQSSRYLVKRTGEKVFLECVQDMDHENMFWYRQDPGLGLRLIYFSYDVKMKEKGDIPEGYSVSREKKERFSLILESASTNQTSMYLCASSETSGRLFTDEQFFGPGTRLTVL.

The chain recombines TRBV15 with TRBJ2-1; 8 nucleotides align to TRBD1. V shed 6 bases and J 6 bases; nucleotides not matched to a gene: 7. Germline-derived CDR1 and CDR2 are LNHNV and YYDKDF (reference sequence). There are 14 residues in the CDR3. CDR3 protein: CATRVQGAGNEQFF. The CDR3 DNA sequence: TGTGCCACCAGAGTGCAGGGGGCAGGCAATGAGCAGTTCTTC.

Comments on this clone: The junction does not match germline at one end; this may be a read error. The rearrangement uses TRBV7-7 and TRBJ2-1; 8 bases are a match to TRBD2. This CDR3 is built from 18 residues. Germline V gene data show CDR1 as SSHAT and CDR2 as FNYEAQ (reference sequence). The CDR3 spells CASSLGIGRELNHNEQFF. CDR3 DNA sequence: TGTGCTAGCAGCTTGGGGATCGGGAGGGAACTGAACCACAATGAGCAGTTCTTC.

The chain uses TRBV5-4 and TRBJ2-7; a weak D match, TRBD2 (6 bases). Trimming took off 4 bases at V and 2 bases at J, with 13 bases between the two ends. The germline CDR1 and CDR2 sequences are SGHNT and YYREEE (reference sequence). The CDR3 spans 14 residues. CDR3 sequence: CASSQVRGTYEQYF. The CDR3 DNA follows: TGTGCCAGCAGCCAAGTTCGGGGGACCTACGAGCAGTACTTC. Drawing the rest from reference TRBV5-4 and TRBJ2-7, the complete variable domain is ETGVTQSPTHLIKTRGQQVTLRCSSQSGHNTVSWYQQALGQGPQFIFQYYREEENGRGNFPPRFSGLQFPNYSSELNVNALELDDSALYLCASSQVRGTYEQYFGPGTRLTVT.

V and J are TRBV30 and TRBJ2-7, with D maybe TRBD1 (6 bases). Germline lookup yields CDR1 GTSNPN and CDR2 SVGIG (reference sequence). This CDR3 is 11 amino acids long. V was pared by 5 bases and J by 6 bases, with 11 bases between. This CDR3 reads CAWGSQGEQYF. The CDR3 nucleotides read TGTGCCTGGGGTTCACAGGGCGAGCAGTACTTC.

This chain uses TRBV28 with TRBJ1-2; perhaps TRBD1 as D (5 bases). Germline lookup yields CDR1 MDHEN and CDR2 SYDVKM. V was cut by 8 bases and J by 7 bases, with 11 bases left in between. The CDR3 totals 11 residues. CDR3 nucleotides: TGTGCCAGCGCCCTCCAGGGTGGCTACACCTTC. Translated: CASALQGGYTF.

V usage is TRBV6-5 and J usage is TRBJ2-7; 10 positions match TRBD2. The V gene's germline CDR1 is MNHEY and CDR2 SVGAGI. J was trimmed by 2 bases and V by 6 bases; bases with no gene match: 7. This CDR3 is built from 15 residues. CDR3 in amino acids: CASRPGLAGAYEQYF. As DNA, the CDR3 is TGTGCCAGCAGACCTGGGCTAGCGGGAGCCTACGAGCAGTACTTC.

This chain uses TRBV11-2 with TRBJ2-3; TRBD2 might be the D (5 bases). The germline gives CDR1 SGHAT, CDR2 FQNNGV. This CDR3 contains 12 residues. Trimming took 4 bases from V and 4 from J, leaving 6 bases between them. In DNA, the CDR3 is TGTGCCAGCAGCTCGGAGGCAGATACGCAGTATTTT. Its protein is CASSSEADTQYF.

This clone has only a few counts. The CDR3 DNA is TGCGCCAGCAGCCCCGCGGGAGGCCGGGATACCGGGGAGCTGTTTTTT. Amino acid sequence: CASSPAGGRDTGELFF. The gene calls are TRBV5-1 and TRBJ2-2; TRBD2 agrees at 8 bases. This CDR3 has 16 residues. Trimming cost V 4 bases and J 5 bases; bases outside gene matches: 10. Germline V CDR1 and CDR2: SGHRS, YFSETQ.